The entry below describes one TCR beta chain. As originally analysed: Scientists estimated how many nucleated cells there were by amplifying reference gene primers. Here immunoSEQ multiplex PCR was the method, and the copy in TCRdb shows in-frame clones only, minus some. The DNA was the basis for D and trimming; V, J and clone size are from that table. The table shows approximately 69,000 clones, with roughly 79% occurring only once. V shed 7 bases and J 6 bases; nucleotides not matched to a gene: 16. This CDR3 has 17 amino acids. CDR1 and CDR2 from the germline V gene are SGHNT and YYREEE (reference sequence). The sample originates from a study of blood T cell repertoires in COVID-19. Study at large: Donors in the United States, Italy and Spain gave samples during acute or convalescent COVID-19. PBMCs, B-cell-depleted T cells, or T cells provided the cDNA or gDNA that made up the material.

The specimen was peripheral blood. J is TRBJ2-3 and V is TRBV5-4; 11 bases are a match to TRBD2. The clonotype comes from a woman aged 70-85 years with acute or convalescent COVID-19. CDR3 nucleotide sequence: TGTGCCAGCGCGTTCCCGGGGCTAGCGGGAGGAAAGGATACGCAGTATTTT. Translation: CASAFPGLAGGKDTQYF.